The present TCR beta chain was sequenced within a study of blood T cell repertoires in COVID-19. About the research overall: Samples taken during acute and convalescent COVID-19 were collected in the United States, Italy and Spain. PBMCs, B-cell-depleted T cells, or T cells were the source of the cDNA or gDNA that made up the material.

As originally analysed: For nucleated cells, counts were estimated from reference gene primer amplification. The repertoire was sequenced with immunoSEQ multiplex PCR; TCRdb's copy has only in-frame clones and lacks some. D and trimming come from the DNA, and the V and J calls and clone size come from that table. The sample carries 95,000 to 150,000 clones, approximately 90% recorded once. The germline V gene encodes CDR1 SEHNR and CDR2 FQNEAQ (reference sequence). The J segment lost 6 bases and the V segment lost 5 bases, leaving 4 bases of the junction unmatched. The CDR3 has 14 amino acids. The chain has TRBV7-9 and TRBJ1-4; 9 bases align to TRBD1. Sequenced sample: peripheral blood. The clonotype originates from a man aged 35 to 55 with acute or convalescent COVID-19. In nucleotides, the CDR3 is TGTGCCAGCAGCCTCCGGGACAGGGATGAAAAACTGTTTTTT. Translation: CASSLRDRDEKLFF. The whole variable domain, remainder taken from reference TRBV7-9 and TRBJ1-4, is DTGVSQNPRHKITKRGQNVTFRCDPISEHNRLYWYRQTLGQGPEFLTYFQNEAQLEKSRLLSDRFSAERPKGSFSTLEIQRTEQGDSAMYLCASSLRDRDEKLFFGSGTQLSVL.